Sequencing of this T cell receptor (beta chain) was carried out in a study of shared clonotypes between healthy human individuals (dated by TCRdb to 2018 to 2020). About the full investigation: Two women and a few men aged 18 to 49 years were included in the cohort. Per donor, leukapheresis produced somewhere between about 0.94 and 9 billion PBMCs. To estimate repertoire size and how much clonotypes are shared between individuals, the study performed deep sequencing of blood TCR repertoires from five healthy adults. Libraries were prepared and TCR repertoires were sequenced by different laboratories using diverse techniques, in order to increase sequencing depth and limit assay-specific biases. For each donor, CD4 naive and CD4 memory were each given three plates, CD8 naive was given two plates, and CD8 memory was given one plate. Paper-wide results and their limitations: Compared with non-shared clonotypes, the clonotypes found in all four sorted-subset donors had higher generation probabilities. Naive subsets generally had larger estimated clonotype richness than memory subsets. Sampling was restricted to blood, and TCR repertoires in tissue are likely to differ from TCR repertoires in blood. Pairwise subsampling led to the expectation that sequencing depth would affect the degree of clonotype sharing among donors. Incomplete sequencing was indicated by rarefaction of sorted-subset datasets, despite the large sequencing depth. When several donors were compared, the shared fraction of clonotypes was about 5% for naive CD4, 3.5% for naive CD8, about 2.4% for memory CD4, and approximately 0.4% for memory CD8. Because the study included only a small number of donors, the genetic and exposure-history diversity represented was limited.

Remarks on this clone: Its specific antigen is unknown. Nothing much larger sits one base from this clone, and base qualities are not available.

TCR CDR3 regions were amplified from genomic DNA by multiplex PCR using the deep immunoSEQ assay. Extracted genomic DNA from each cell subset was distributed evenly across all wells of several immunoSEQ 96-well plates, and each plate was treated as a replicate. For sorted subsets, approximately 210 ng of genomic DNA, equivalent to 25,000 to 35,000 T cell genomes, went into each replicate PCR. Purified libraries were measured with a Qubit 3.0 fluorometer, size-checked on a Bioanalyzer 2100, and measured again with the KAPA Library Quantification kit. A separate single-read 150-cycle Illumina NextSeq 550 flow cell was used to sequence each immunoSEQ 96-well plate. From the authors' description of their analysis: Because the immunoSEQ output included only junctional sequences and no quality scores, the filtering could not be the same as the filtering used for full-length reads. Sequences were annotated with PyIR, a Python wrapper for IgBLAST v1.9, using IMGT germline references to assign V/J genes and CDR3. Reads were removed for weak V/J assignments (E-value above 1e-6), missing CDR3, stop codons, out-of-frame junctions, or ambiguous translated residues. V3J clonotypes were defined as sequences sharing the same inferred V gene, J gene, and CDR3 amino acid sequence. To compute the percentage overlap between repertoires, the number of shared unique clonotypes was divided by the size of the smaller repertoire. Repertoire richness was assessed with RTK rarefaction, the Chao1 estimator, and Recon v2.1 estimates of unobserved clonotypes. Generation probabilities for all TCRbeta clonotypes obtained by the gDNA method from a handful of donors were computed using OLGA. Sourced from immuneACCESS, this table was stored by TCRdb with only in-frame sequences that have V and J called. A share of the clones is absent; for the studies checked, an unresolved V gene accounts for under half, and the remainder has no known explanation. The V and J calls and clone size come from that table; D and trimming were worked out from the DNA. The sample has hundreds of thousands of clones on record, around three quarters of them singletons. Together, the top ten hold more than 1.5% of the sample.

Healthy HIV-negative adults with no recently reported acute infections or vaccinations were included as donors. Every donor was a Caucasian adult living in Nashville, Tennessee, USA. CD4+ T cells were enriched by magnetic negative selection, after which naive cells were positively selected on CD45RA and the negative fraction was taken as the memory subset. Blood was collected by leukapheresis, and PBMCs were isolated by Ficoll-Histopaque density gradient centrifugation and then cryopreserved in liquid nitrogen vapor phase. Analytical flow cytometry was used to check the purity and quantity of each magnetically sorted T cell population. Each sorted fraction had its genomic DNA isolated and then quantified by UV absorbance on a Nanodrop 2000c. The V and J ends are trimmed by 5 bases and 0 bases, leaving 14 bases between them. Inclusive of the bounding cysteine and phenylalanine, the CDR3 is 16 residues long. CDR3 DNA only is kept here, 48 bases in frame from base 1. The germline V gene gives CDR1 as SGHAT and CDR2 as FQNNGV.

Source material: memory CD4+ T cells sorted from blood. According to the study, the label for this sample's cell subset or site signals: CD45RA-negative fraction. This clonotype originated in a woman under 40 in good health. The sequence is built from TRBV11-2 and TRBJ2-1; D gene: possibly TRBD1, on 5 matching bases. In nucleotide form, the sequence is TGTGCCAGCAGCCCAATGGGGCTCAGCTCCTACAATGAGCAGTTCTTC. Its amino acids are CASSPMGLSSYNEQFF.